The TCR beta chain under discussion was sequenced for a study of immune characterization of retroperitoneal liposarcoma. TCRdb called the PCR reads again in MiXCR, with one record for every CDR3 protein. The table records about 19,000 distinct CDR3 sequences, 35% to 40% of them present only once. CDR1 is MGHDK and CDR2 is SYGVNS in the germline V gene. The CDR3 is made up of 15 amino acids. Germline trimming cut 5 bases from V and 5 bases from J; bases unmatched to any gene: 4. The TCR was taken from a male donor with retroperitoneal liposarcoma. Sample: blood. The rearrangement joins TRBV25-1 to TRBJ2-2; TRBD2 agrees at 11 bases. CDR3 DNA: TGTGCCAGCAGTATACTAGCGGGAGTAACCGGGGAGCTGTTTTTT. It specifies CASSILAGVTGELFF.